These 5 T cell receptor beta chains share one sample of origin, sequenced in a study of blood T cell repertoires in COVID-19. The protocol was immunoSEQ multiplex PCR, while the TCRdb copy is restricted to in-frame clones and leaves out a portion. The sample holds 200,000 to 250,000 clones; about three quarters are singletons and the top ten take around 5.8%. What was sequenced was peripheral blood. These receptors all stem from a woman aged 70-85 years with acute or convalescent COVID-19.

This chain's CDR3 is CASSYGRGNTEAFF. The CDR3 DNA sequence: TGTGCCAGCAGTTACGGACGGGGGAACACTGAAGCTTTCTTT. This sequence joins TRBV6-2 or TRBV6-3 and TRBJ1-1; D is unresolved. Germline CDR1 and CDR2: MNHEY and SVGEGT. The CDR3 length is 14 residues. The V end lost 2 bases, the J end lost 1 base, and 8 bases lay between the germline ends.

The V and J genes are TRBV28 and TRBJ1-5; TRBD1 aligns across 9 bases. The CDR3 covers 19 residues. CDR1 is MDHEN, CDR2 SYDVKM, per germline. V shed 6 bases and J 3 bases; nucleotides not matched to a gene: 18. The CDR3: CASRSRTGALPLLNQPQHF. CDR3 DNA sequence: TGTGCCAGCAGGTCGCGGACAGGGGCCCTTCCGCTACTCAATCAGCCCCAGCATTTT.

This clone showed up just a few times. CDR3 DNA sequence: TGCGCCAGCAGCTTGGCAACTAGCTACAATGAGCAGTTCTTC. Its translation: CASSLATSYNEQFF. This rearrangement joins TRBV5-1 to TRBJ2-1; perhaps TRBD2 as D (5 bases). V lost 0 bases and J lost 3, with 7 bases in between. The CDR3 spans 14 residues. Germline V gene sequence: CDR1 SGHRS, CDR2 YFSETQ.

The chain recombines TRBV11-1 with TRBJ2-1, with D possibly being TRBD1 (6 bases). V was trimmed by 1 base and J by 10 bases, leaving 14 bases between them. The CDR3 is made up of 14 amino acids. Germline lookup yields CDR1 SGHAT and CDR2 FQDESV (reference sequence). The CDR3 sequence: CASSLGAGAAEQFF. The CDR3 bases are TGTGCCAGCAGCTTAGGGGCAGGGGCAGCCGAGCAGTTCTTC. The entire variable domain, with the rest obtained from reference TRBV11-1 and TRBJ2-1, is as follows: EAEVAQSPRYKITEKSQAVAFWCDPISGHATLYWYRQILGQGPELLVQFQDESVVDDSQLPKDRFSAERLKGVDSTLKIQPAELGDSAMYLCASSLGAGAAEQFFGPGTRLTVL.

CDR3 DNA sequence: TGTGCCACCAGCCACAGGGGGCCCACAGATACGCAGTATTTT. Its protein product is CATSHRGPTDTQYF. The chain links TRBV15 to TRBJ2-3; 9 positions agree with TRBD1. The V and J ends lost 5 bases and 2 bases, in that order; junction bases with no gene match: 2. CDR3 size: 14 residues. Germline V lookup: CDR1 LNHNV, CDR2 YYDKDF (reference sequence).